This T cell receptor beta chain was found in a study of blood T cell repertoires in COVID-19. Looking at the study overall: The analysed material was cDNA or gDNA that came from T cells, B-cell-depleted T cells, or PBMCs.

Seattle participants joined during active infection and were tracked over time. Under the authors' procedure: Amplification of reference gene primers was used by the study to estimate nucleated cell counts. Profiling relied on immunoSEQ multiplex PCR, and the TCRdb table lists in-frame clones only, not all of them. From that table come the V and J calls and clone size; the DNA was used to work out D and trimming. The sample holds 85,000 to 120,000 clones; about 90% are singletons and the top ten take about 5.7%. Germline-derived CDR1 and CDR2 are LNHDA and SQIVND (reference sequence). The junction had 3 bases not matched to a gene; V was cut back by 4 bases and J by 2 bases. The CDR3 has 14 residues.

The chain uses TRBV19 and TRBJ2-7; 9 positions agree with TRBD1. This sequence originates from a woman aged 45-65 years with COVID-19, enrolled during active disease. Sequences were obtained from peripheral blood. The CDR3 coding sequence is TGTGCCAGTAGTACCGGACAGGGGACCTACGAGCAGTACTTC. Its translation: CASSTGQGTYEQYF.